A single sample gave rise to the 28 T cell receptor beta chains below, sequenced in a study of read filtering for tumor transcriptome and immune sequencing. The library was built from around 380 ng RNA with molecular barcoded adaptors for alpha/delta and beta/gamma chains. One entry per CDR3 protein results from TCRdb running MiXCR on the reads. This sample carries nearly 60,000 distinct CDR3 sequences, approximately 13% of them seen once, and the ten largest clones take roughly 17%. Sequencing was performed on a population of CD138-negative cells sorted from bone marrow. Receptors originate from a donor at least 40 years old with multiple myeloma.

Ten or more counts support this clonotype. The V call is TRBV10-3, the J call TRBJ1-1; D ambiguous. Germline CDR1 is ENHRY and CDR2 is SYGVKD. This CDR3 contains 14 residues. V was cut by 2 bases and J by 7 bases, with 14 bases left in between. CDR3 DNA: TGTGCCATCAGTGAGAGGCCTCCTAAGGATGAAGCTTTCTTT. Its protein product is CAISERPPKDEAFF.

This clonotype was seen repeatedly, ten times or more. The chain is built from TRBV7-3 and TRBJ2-1; 7 positions agree with TRBD2. CDR3 length equals 13 residues. From germline, CDR1 is SGHTA and CDR2 FQGTGA. The V gene end was trimmed by 6 bases and the J gene end by 5 bases; junction bases not matched to a gene: 4. Here the CDR3 DNA reads TGTGCCAGCAGTCGCACTAGCGACAATGAGCAGTTCTTC. Its protein is CASSRTSDNEQFF.

This clonotype was seen repeatedly, ten times or more. The chain joins TRBV6-2 or TRBV6-3 to TRBJ2-6; a weak D match, TRBD2 (5 bases). The germline V gene has CDR1 MNHEY and CDR2 SVGEGT. Between the trimmed V and J ends, which lost 0 bases and 2 bases, there was a span of 8 bases. The CDR3 spans 16 residues. The CDR3 DNA sequence: TGTGCCAGCAGTTACTCGCGGGCGGCTGGGGCCAACGTCCTGACTTTC. Amino acids: CASSYSRAAGANVLTF.

Comment on this clonotype: Because it lacks the conserved phenylalanine or tryptophan at the end, this CDR3 is likely a read error. The rearrangement joins TRBV3-1 to TRBJ2-5; TRBD1 might be the D (6 bases). The CDR3 runs to 15 residues. Germline V lookup: CDR1 LGHDT, CDR2 YNNKEL (reference sequence). The CDR3 loop is CASCQRDITQETQYL. The CDR3 DNA reads TGTGCCAGCTGCCAACGGGACATAACTCAAGAGACCCAGTACCTC.

The table lists this clonotype with many counts. The chain uses TRBV11-2 and TRBJ2-1; 8 bases match TRBD2. V lost 7 bases to trimming and J lost 7 bases; unmatched junction nucleotides: 12. CDR3 length: 15 amino acids. Germline V gene sequence: CDR1 SGHAT, CDR2 FQNNGV. This CDR3 is CASILTRGGLNEQFF. Written as DNA, the CDR3 is TGTGCCAGCATCCTCACTCGCGGGGGGCTGAATGAGCAGTTCTTC.

This clonotype has ten or more counts. V gene TRBV29-1 combines with J gene TRBJ2-2, with 8 bases that match TRBD1. Trimming took 4 bases from V and 3 from J; bases not matched to a gene: 4. Germline CDR1 and CDR2: SQVTM and ANQGSEA. CDR3 length equals 14 residues. The DNA for the CDR3 is TGCAGCGTTGTACGGACAGGGCACACCGGGGAGCTGTTTTTT. This codes for CSVVRTGHTGELFF.

This clonotype was seen a few times. This may stem from a read error, because a much larger clone lies one nucleotide away. The V call is TRBV6-1, the J call TRBJ1-5, with D unclear. Germline assignment: CDR1 MNHNS and CDR2 SASEGT. V lost 10 bases to trimming and J lost 5 bases, with 9 bases between them. This CDR3 has 11 amino acids. The CDR3 bases are TGTGCCATCGCAGCCCATCAGCCCCAGCATTTT. It is translated as CAIAAHQPQHF.

The sample holds many counts of this clonotype. V usage is TRBV11-2 and J usage is TRBJ2-2; D call uncertain. Germline V gives CDR1 SGHAT, CDR2 FQNNGV. V lost 1 base and J 7 bases, leaving 13 bases between the germline ends. The CDR3 spans 15 residues. The CDR3 region has the DNA TGTGCCAGCAGCTTAGTATCGAGAGCGAGCGGGGAGCTGTTTTTT. It encodes CASSLVSRASGELFF.

The sample holds many counts of this clonotype. The chain employs TRBV2 and TRBJ1-5; unclear D gene. The germline V gene has CDR1 SNHLY and CDR2 FYNNEI. The CDR3 has 14 residues. The V and J ends lost 3 bases and 0 bases respectively, with 6 bases between them. CDR3 nucleotides: TGTGCCAGCAGTGACAGCTATAGCAATCAGCCCCAGCATTTT. Encoded protein: CASSDSYSNQPQHF.

This clonotype was seen ten or more times. The V gene is TRBV6-5, the J gene TRBJ2-3; D may match TRBD1 or TRBD2 (7 bases each). This CDR3 spans 14 amino acids. Germline V gives CDR1 MNHEY, CDR2 SVGAGI. The germline V and J ends were trimmed by 1 base and 6 bases, with 11 bases remaining between them. DNA for the CDR3: TGTGCCAGCAGTTACTACAGGGGAGGGGATACGCAGTATTTT. Its translation: CASSYYRGGDTQYF.

At least ten counts were recorded for this clonotype. J is TRBJ2-1 and V is TRBV7-2; 13 positions match TRBD2. The germline V gene encodes CDR1 SGHTA and CDR2 FQGNSA. The CDR3 is 13 amino acids. V shed 4 bases and J 13 bases; nucleotides not matched to a gene: 4. In nucleotides, the CDR3 is TGTGCCAGCAGCTCCAGACTAGCGGGGGGCCAGTTCTTC. This codes for CASSSRLAGGQFF.

This clonotype was recorded a few times. V usage is TRBV5-1 and J usage is TRBJ2-1, with 8 bases identical to TRBD2. Germline values: CDR1 SGHRS, CDR2 YFSETQ. V lost 1 base, J lost 5 bases, and 5 bases stayed unmatched. The CDR3 runs 15 residues. The CDR3 nucleotides read TGCGCCAGCAGCTTGATCCTAGCGGGTGACAATGAGCAGTTCTTC. Amino acid sequence: CASSLILAGDNEQFF. The full variable domain, completed using reference TRBV5-1 and TRBJ2-1, is KAGVTQTPRYLIKTRGQQVTLSCSPISGHRSVSWYQQTPGQGLQFLFEYFSETQRNKGNFPGRFSGRQFSNSRSEMNVSTLELGDSALYLCASSLILAGDNEQFFGPGTRLTVL.

This clonotype was recorded many times. The chain joins TRBV12-3 or TRBV12-4 to TRBJ2-7, with TRBD1 matching over 9 bases. The CDR3 spans 14 residues. With V trimmed by 6 bases and J by 6 bases, 9 bases remained unmatched. CDR3 residues: CASRIQGQGSEQYF. CDR3 nucleotide sequence: TGTGCCAGCAGGATCCAGGGACAGGGAAGCGAGCAGTACTTC.

At least ten counts were recorded for this clonotype. V and J are TRBV14 and TRBJ2-5; no definite D call. With 0 bases removed from V and 0 bases from J, the gap between germline ends came to 8 bases. Germline CDR1 reads SGHDN; CDR2 reads FVKESK. CDR3 size: 15 residues. The CDR3 DNA is TGTGCCAGCAGCCAAGATCTGGCAAACCAAGAGACCCAGTACTTC. Its protein is CASSQDLANQETQYF.

This clonotype was picked up many times. The chain couples TRBV4-1 to TRBJ1-6; D not certain. Looked up from germline, CDR1 is MGHRA and CDR2 is YSYEKL. CDR3 size: 17 residues. Trimming removed 0 bases at V and 0 bases at J, with 9 bases between. CDR3 bases: TGCGCCAGCAGCCAAGATACAGAAAGCTCCTATAATTCACCCCTCCACTTT. Its translation is CASSQDTESSYNSPLHF.

This clonotype showed up just a few times. Here the CDR3 reads CASSYAPGTGVTDTQYF. The CDR3 nucleotides are TGCGCCAGCAGCTATGCCCCCGGGACAGGGGTTACAGATACGCAGTATTTT. This rearrangement joins TRBV5-1 to TRBJ2-3, with TRBD1 matching 10 bases. V lost 3 bases, J lost 3 bases, and 10 bases stayed unmatched. This CDR3 spans 17 amino acids. Looked up from germline, CDR1 is SGHRS and CDR2 is YFSETQ.

As to this clonotype: A read error is possible here, since a much larger clone lies one base away. The rearrangement links TRBV10-3 to TRBJ2-2; D perhaps matches TRBD2 (5 bases). Per germline, CDR1 ENHRY and CDR2 SYGVKD. The CDR3 is 12 residues long. The chain's CDR3 is CATGENTGELSF. The CDR3 DNA sequence: TGTGCCACCGGTGAGAACACCGGGGAGCTGTCTTTT.

The sample holds many counts of this clonotype. The gene calls are TRBV6-6 and TRBJ2-7; maybe TRBD2 (7 bases). V was clipped by 0 bases and J by 2 bases, with 11 bases between them. This CDR3 has 15 residues. Germline V gene data show CDR1 as MNHNY and CDR2 as SVGAGI (reference sequence). DNA for the CDR3: TGTGCCAGCAGTTACTCAGGGGGGGGCACCTACGAGCAGTACTTC. It translates to CASSYSGGGTYEQYF.

Comments on this clonotype: A read error may produce the germline difference seen at one junction end. The chain recombines TRBV24-1 with TRBJ2-1; the match to TRBD1 covers 8 bases. The length of the CDR3 is 12 residues. Germline V gives CDR1 KGHDR, CDR2 SFDVKD. The CDR3 spells CAAVTGDFEQLF. The CDR3, as DNA: TGTGCCGCCGTGACAGGGGATTTTGAGCAGCTCTTC.

This clonotype was detected ten times or more. The rearrangement uses TRBV10-3 and TRBJ1-2; possible D gene TRBD1, 5 bases. V dropped 8 bases and J dropped 0 bases, with 13 bases sitting between them. CDR3 length: 14 residues. CDR1 and CDR2 from the germline V gene are ENHRY and SYGVKD. CDR3 sequence reads: CAIGSGDTNYGYTF. In DNA form, the CDR3 reads TGTGCCATCGGGTCGGGGGATACTAACTATGGCTACACCTTC.

V is TRBV29-1 and J is TRBJ2-5, with D perhaps being TRBD1 or TRBD2 (5 bases each). This CDR3 has 15 amino acids. Germline loops: CDR1 SQVTM, CDR2 ANQGSEA. Trimming removed 3 bases from V and 5 bases from J, with 19 bases in between. The CDR3 bases are TGCAGCGTTGACGCAATACCGAGGGGCGGCGAGACCCAGTACTTC. It is translated as CSVDAIPRGGETQYF.

This clonotype was seen many times. J is TRBJ2-7 and V is TRBV19; D gene ambiguous. Germline V CDR1 and CDR2: LNHDA, SQIVND (reference sequence). Trimming took off 3 bases at V and 5 bases at J, with 20 bases between the two ends. The CDR3 loop spans 16 amino acids. The DNA for the CDR3 is TGTGCCAGTAGTATGGCCCCCGTTCGGACCGCGGACGAGCAGTACTTC. Protein product: CASSMAPVRTADEQYF.

Many counts were recorded for this clonotype. The rearrangement links TRBV5-1 to TRBJ2-7; D remains ambiguous. Germline assignment: CDR1 SGHRS and CDR2 YFSETQ. This CDR3 region has 14 residues. Trimming removed 1 base at V and 0 bases at J, with 8 bases between. CDR3: CASSLSASSYEQYF. CDR3 bases: TGCGCCAGCAGCTTGTCAGCGAGCTCCTACGAGCAGTACTTC.

In the case of this clonotype: Possible read error: a much larger clone is one base away. V usage is TRBV5-5 and J usage is TRBJ1-2; D perhaps matches TRBD1 (6 bases). The germline V and J ends were trimmed by 1 base and 1 base, with 11 bases remaining between them. Looked up from germline, CDR1 is SGHKS and CDR2 is YYEKEE (reference sequence). The CDR3 runs 15 residues. In nucleotides, the CDR3 is TGTGCCAGCAGCTTGATACAGGGAGATAACTATGGCTACACCTTC. Its translation: CASSLIQGDNYGYTF.

This clonotype was counted ten times or more. J is TRBJ2-7 and V is TRBV7-8; possible D gene TRBD2, 6 bases. The CDR3 runs to 15 residues. Trimming cost V 1 base and J 3 bases, with 13 bases left between them. The germline gives CDR1 SGHVS, CDR2 FQNEAQ. CDR3 region: CASSLEKGGSYEQYF. CDR3 nucleotide sequence: TGTGCCAGCAGCTTAGAAAAGGGAGGAAGCTACGAGCAGTACTTC.

In its sample, this clonotype was seen many times. This chain uses TRBV6-5 with TRBJ2-7, with D tentatively TRBD2 (5 bases). V gave up 2 bases and J gave up 6 bases, with 14 bases separating them. Per the germline V gene, CDR1 is MNHEY and CDR2 is SVGAGI. The CDR3 is 14 residues long. CDR3 in DNA: TGTGCCAGCAGTTACCCCGGACGGGCGGGCGAGCAGTACTTC. Translation gives CASSYPGRAGEQYF.

At least ten counts were recorded for this clonotype. The gene calls are TRBV7-2 and TRBJ2-5; D gene uncertain. The CDR3 has 11 amino acids. Germline lookup yields CDR1 SGHTA and CDR2 FQGNSA. Trimming pared 5 bases from V and 1 base from J, leaving 2 bases between. CDR3 in amino acids: CASSAQETQYF. The CDR3 bases are TGTGCCAGCAGCGCCCAAGAGACCCAGTACTTC. The full variable domain, in which reference TRBV7-2 and TRBJ2-5 provide the parts outside the CDR3, is GAGVSQSPSNKVTEKGKDVELRCDPISGHTALYWYRQSLGQGLEFLIYFQGNSAPDKSGLPSDRFSAERTGGSVSTLTIQRTQQEDSAVYLCASSAQETQYFGPGTRLLVL.

This clonotype was counted ten times or more. The V call is TRBV18, the J call TRBJ1-5; TRBD1 matches at 11 bases. Looked up from germline, CDR1 is KGHSH and CDR2 is LQKENI. The CDR3 extends over 15 amino acids. Trimming removed 4 bases from V and 4 bases from J; junction bases left unmatched: 3. The CDR3: CASSRTGGANQPQHF. The CDR3 DNA reads TGTGCCAGCTCACGGACAGGGGGCGCGAATCAGCCCCAGCATTTT.